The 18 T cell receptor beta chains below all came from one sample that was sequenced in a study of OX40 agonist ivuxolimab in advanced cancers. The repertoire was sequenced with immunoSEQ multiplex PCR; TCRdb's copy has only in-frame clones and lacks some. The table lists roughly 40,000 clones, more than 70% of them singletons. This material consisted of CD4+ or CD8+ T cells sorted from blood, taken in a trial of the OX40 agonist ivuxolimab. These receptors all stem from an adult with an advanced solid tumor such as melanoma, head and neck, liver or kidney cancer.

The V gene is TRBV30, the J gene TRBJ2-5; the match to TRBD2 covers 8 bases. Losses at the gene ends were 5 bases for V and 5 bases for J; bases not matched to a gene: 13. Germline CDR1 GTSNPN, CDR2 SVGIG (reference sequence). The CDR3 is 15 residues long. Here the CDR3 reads CAWGGGAGGEETQYF. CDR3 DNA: TGTGCCTGGGGGGGAGGCGCGGGAGGAGAGGAGACCCAGTACTTC.

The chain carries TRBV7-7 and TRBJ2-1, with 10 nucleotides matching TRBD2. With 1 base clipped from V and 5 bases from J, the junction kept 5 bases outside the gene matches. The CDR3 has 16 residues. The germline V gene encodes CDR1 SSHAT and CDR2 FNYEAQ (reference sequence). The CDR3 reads CASSLDIAGGDNEQFF. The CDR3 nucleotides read TGTGCCAGCAGCTTAGATATAGCGGGAGGTGACAATGAGCAGTTCTTC.

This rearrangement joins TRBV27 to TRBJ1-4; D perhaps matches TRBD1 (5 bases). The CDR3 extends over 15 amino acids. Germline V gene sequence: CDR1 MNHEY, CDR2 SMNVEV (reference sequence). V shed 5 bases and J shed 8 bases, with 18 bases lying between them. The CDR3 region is CASSPRPLKGEKLFF. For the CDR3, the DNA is TGTGCCAGCAGTCCCCGGCCTCTCAAGGGGGAAAAACTGTTTTTT.

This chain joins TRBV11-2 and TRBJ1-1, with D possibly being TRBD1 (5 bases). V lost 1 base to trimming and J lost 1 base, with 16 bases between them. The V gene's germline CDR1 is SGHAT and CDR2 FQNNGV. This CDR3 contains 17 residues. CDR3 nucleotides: TGTGCCAGCAGCTTAGCCCCAAGTGGGGGGAGGAACACTGAAGCTTTCTTT. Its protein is CASSLAPSGGRNTEAFF.

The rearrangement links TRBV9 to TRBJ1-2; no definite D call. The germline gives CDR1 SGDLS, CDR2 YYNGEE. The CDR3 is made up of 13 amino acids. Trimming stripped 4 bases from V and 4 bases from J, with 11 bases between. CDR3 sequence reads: CASSPGESYGYTF. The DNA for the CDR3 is TGTGCCAGCAGCCCCGGAGAGAGCTATGGCTACACCTTC.

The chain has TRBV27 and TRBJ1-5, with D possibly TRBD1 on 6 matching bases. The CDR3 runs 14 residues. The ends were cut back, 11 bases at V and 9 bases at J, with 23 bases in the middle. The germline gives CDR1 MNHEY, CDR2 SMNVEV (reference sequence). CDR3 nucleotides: TGTGCCTCCCGTTGGGGCACAGGGCCTTCGCCCCAGCATTTT. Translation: CASRWGTGPSPQHF.

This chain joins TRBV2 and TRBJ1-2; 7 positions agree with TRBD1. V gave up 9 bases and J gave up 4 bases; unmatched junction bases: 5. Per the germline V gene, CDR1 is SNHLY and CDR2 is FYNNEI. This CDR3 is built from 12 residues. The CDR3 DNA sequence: TGTGCCAGTCGAGGACAGGTCTATGGCTACACCTTC. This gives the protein CASRGQVYGYTF.

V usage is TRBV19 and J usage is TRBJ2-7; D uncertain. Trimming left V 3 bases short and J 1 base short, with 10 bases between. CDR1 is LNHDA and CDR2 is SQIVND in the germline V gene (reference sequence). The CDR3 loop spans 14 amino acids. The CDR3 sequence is CASSIRAESYEQYF. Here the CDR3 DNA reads TGTGCCAGTAGTATCCGGGCCGAGTCCTACGAGCAGTACTTC.

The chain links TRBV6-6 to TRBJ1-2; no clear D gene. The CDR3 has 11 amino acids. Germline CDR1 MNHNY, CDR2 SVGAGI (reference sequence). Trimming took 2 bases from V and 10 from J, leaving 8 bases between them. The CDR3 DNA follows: TGTGCCAGCAGTTACGACGGTTTCTACACCTTC. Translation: CASSYDGFYTF.

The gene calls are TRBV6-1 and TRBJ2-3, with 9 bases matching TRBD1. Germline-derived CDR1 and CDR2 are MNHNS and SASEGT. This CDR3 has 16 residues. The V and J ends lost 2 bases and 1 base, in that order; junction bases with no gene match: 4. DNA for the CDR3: TGTGCCAGCAGTGAATGGACAGGGGTACGCACAGATACGCAGTATTTT. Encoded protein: CASSEWTGVRTDTQYF.

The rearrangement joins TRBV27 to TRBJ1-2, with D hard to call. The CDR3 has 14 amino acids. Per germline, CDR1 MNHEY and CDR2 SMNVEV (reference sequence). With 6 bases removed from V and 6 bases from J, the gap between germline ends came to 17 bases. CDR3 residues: CASRPRELANGYTF. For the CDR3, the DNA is TGTGCCAGCAGGCCCCGGGAGCTAGCGAATGGCTACACCTTC.

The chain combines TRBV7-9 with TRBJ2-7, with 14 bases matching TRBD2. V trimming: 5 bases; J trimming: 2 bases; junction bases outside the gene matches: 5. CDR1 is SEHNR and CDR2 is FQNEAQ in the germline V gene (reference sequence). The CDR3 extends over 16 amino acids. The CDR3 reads CASSESTSGRAYEQYF. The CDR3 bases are TGTGCCAGCAGCGAATCGACTAGCGGGAGGGCCTACGAGCAGTACTTC.

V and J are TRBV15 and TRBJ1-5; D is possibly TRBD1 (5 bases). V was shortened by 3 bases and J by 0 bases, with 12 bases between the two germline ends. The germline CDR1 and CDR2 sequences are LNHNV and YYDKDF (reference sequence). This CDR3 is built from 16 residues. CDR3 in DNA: TGTGCCACCAGCAGTAGAGGGACCTATAGCAATCAGCCCCAGCATTTT. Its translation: CATSSRGTYSNQPQHF.

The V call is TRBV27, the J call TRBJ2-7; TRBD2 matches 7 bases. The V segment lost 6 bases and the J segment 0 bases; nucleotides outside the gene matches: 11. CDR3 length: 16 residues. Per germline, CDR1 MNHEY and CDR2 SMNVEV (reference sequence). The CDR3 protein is CASSPTLRGGSYEQYF. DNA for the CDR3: TGTGCCAGCAGCCCTACCCTGCGCGGGGGCTCCTACGAGCAGTACTTC.

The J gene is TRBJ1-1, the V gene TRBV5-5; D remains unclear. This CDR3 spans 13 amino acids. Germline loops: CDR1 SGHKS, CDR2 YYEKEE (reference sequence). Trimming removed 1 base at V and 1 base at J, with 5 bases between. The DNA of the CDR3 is TGTGCCAGCAGCTTGTACTCGAACACTGAAGCTTTCTTT. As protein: CASSLYSNTEAFF.

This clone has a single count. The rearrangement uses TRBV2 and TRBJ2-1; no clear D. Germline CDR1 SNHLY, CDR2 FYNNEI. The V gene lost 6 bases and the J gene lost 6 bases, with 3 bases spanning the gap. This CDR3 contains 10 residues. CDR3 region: CASRGNEQFF. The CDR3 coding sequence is TGTGCCAGCAGGGGCAATGAGCAGTTCTTC.

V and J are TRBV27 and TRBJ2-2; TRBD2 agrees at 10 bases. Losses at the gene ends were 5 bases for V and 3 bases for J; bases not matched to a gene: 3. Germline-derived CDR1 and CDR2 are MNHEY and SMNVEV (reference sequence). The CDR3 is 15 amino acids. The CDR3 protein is CASSPGLAYTGELFF. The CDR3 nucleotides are TGTGCCAGCAGTCCGGGACTAGCGTACACCGGGGAGCTGTTTTTT.

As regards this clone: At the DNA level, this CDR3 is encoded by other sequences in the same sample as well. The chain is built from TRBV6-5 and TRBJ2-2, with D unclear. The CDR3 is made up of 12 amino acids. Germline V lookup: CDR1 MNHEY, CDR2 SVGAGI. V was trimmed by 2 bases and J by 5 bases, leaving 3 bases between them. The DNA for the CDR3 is TGTGCCAGCAGTTACGGGACCGGGGAGCTGTTTTTT. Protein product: CASSYGTGELFF.